The 8 T cell receptor beta chains given below trace back to one sample, sequenced in a study of PD-1 blockade in classical Hodgkin lymphoma. The patients all showed relapse after autologous stem cell transplantation, while their brentuximab vedotin exposure varied. Method: immunoSEQ multiplex PCR; TCRdb's copy keeps in-frame clones and lacks some. The table lists about 93,000 clones, 75% to 85% of them singletons. The starting material was peripheral blood mononuclear cells (PBMCs), obtained before the second cycle of nivolumab. The receptors originated from a human donor with classical Hodgkin lymphoma.

The chain recombines TRBV18 with TRBJ2-5; D possibly corresponds to TRBD2 (6 bases). Trimming took off 0 bases at V and 4 bases at J, with 12 bases between the two ends. The germline V gene has CDR1 KGHSH and CDR2 LQKENI. The CDR3 runs to 15 residues. The CDR3: CASSPPGRGPETQYF. Here the CDR3 DNA reads TGTGCCAGCTCACCACCTGGGCGGGGCCCAGAGACCCAGTACTTC.

This clone was seen more than once but under ten times. Here the CDR3 reads CASSLMGASGSYSSSYNEQFF. In nucleotides, the CDR3 is TGTGCCAGCAGCTTAATGGGGGCTAGCGGGAGCTACTCAAGCTCCTACAATGAGCAGTTCTTC. V gene TRBV7-3 combines with J gene TRBJ2-1; 10 bases line up with TRBD2. CDR1 and CDR2 (germline): SGHTA, FQGTGA. Trimming cost V 1 base and J 0 bases; bases outside gene matches: 15. The CDR3 runs 21 residues.

This clone has just a few counts. The CDR3 region is CASSIFDSNQPQHF. DNA of the CDR3: TGTGCCAGTAGTATTTTTGATAGCAATCAGCCCCAGCATTTT. The J gene is TRBJ1-5, the V gene TRBV19, with no clear D. This CDR3 region has 14 residues. The germline gives CDR1 LNHDA, CDR2 SQIVND (reference sequence). V was cut by 3 bases and J by 0 bases, with 6 bases left in between.

DNA of the CDR3: TGCGCCAGCAGCCAAGACCGGGCCCATCCGGTGGGGCGGGATGGCTACACCTTC. Encoded protein: CASSQDRAHPVGRDGYTF. The genes are TRBV4-3 and TRBJ1-2; the D gene is possibly TRBD1 (5 bases). This CDR3 comprises 18 residues. From germline, CDR1 is LGHNA and CDR2 YSLEER. The V end lost 0 bases, the J end lost 6 bases, and 23 bases lay between the germline ends.

This clone was observed a few times. The CDR3 coding sequence is TGTGCCAGCAGTCAATTTCAGAACACTGAAGCTTTCTTT. Protein sequence: CASSQFQNTEAFF. The J gene is TRBJ1-1, the V gene TRBV27; D is unresolved. The V gene's germline CDR1 is MNHEY and CDR2 SMNVEV (reference sequence). With 5 bases removed from V and 1 base from J, the gap between germline ends came to 8 bases. The CDR3 loop spans 13 amino acids.

The rearrangement joins TRBV19 to TRBJ1-3; D gene uncertain. Germline lookup yields CDR1 LNHDA and CDR2 SQIVND (reference sequence). The V end lost 5 bases, the J end lost 9 bases, and 11 bases lay between the germline ends. This CDR3 is 12 amino acids long. The CDR3 here is CASSVTPTTIYF. Written as DNA, the CDR3 is TGTGCCAGTAGTGTAACACCTACCACCATATATTTT.

The chain recombines TRBV5-6 with TRBJ1-1, with D possibly matching TRBD1 (6 bases). The CDR3 has 16 residues. Trimming cost V 5 bases and J 0 bases, with 17 bases left between them. The germline V gene has CDR1 SGHDT and CDR2 YYEEEE. In DNA form, the CDR3 reads TGTGCCAGCAGTCTGGACAGAGGGACAATGAACACTGAAGCTTTCTTT. Translation gives CASSLDRGTMNTEAFF.

This chain joins TRBV29-1 and TRBJ2-7, with 10 bases that match TRBD1. Per germline, CDR1 SQVTM and CDR2 ANQGSEA. This CDR3 spans 15 amino acids. The ends lost 0 bases at V and 4 bases at J; junction bases unmatched: 6. The CDR3 region has the DNA TGCAGCGTTGAAGAGGGGACAGGGGCCCTTTACGAGCAGTACTTC. It is translated as CSVEEGTGALYEQYF.